Listed here are 18 T cell receptor beta chains from one sample, sequenced in a study of T cell responses to AZD1222 COVID-19 vaccine. The data were produced by immunoSEQ multiplex PCR, yet TCRdb's version contains in-frame clones alone and is incomplete. The sample has around 100,000 clones, 88% seen once. The specimen was peripheral blood, collected 28 days after the second AZD1222 dose. All receptors derive from an adult who received the AZD1222 COVID-19 vaccine.

This chain connects TRBV4-3 to TRBJ2-5, with D unclear. Trimming took off 3 bases at V and 0 bases at J, with 11 bases between the two ends. This CDR3 comprises 15 residues. Per the germline V gene, CDR1 is LGHNA and CDR2 is YSLEER. CDR3 sequence reads: CASSQSLTNQETQYF. For the CDR3, the DNA is TGCGCCAGCAGCCAGAGCCTGACAAACCAAGAGACCCAGTACTTC.

The chain recombines TRBV10-1 with TRBJ2-1, with D possibly called TRBD1 or TRBD2 (6 bases each). CDR1 is WNHNN and CDR2 is SYGVQD in the germline V gene (reference sequence). CDR3 size: 14 residues. The V gene lost 0 bases and the J gene lost 9 bases, with 12 bases spanning the gap. CDR3 amino acids: CASSESRGAGEQFF. The CDR3 DNA reads as TGCGCCAGCAGTGAGTCGAGGGGGGCCGGTGAGCAGTTCTTC.

In DNA form, the CDR3 reads TGTGCCAGCAGCCTCGGGACTAGCGGGGGGTATCAAGAGACCCAGTACTTC. Protein: CASSLGTSGGYQETQYF. This chain joins TRBV5-5 and TRBJ2-5, with 15 bases identical to TRBD2. This CDR3 is built from 17 residues. Trimming cost V 4 bases and J 2 bases; bases outside gene matches: 6. CDR1 and CDR2 from the germline V gene are SGHKS and YYEKEE (reference sequence).

Here the CDR3 reads CASTACRVPRVSNEKLFF. CDR3 bases: TGCGCCAGCACCGCTTGTAGGGTGCCCAGGGTAAGTAATGAAAAACTGTTTTTT. V is TRBV5-1 and J is TRBJ1-4, with D possibly matching TRBD1 (5 bases). The CDR3 has 18 residues. CDR1 is SGHRS, CDR2 YFSETQ, per germline. Trimming left V 6 bases short and J 4 bases short, with 25 bases between.

The chain has TRBV5-4 and TRBJ2-1; tentative D call: TRBD1 (6 bases). The CDR3 length is 15 residues. CDR1 is SGHNT, CDR2 YYREEE, per germline (reference sequence). The germline V and J ends were trimmed by 3 bases and 5 bases, with 15 bases remaining between them. The CDR3, as DNA: TGTGCCAGCAGCTGGGCGGTGGGGGCCGACAATGAGCAGTTCTTC. Amino acid sequence: CASSWAVGADNEQFF.

This clone showed up just a few times. V gene TRBV14 combines with J gene TRBJ2-4, with D possibly being TRBD2 (5 bases). Germline V CDR1 and CDR2: SGHDN, FVKESK. The ends were cut back, 2 bases at V and 7 bases at J, with 9 bases in the middle. The CDR3 has 13 amino acids. In nucleotides, the CDR3 is TGTGCCAGCAGCCAATCGGGGATGAACATTCAGTACTTC. It yields the protein CASSQSGMNIQYF.

Concerning this clone itself: At one of its ends the junction is not consistent with the germline gene, which may arise from a read error. The rearrangement links TRBV19 to TRBJ2-3, with 11 bases lining up with TRBD2. Germline CDR1 LNHDA, CDR2 SQIVND (reference sequence). The CDR3 totals 15 residues. The CDR3 sequence is CASNIPGLAVDTQYF. The CDR3 bases are TGTGCCAGTAATATACCGGGACTAGCGGTAGATACGCAGTATTTT.

The V gene is TRBV7-2, the J gene TRBJ1-1, with D tentatively TRBD1 (6 bases). Deletions cut 3 bases from V and 0 bases from J, with 8 bases between. Germline CDR1 reads SGHTA; CDR2 reads FQGNSA. The CDR3 totals 14 residues. The CDR3 region has the DNA TGTGCCAGCAGCTTCCGGGACATGAACACTGAAGCTTTCTTT. It translates to CASSFRDMNTEAFF.

This chain connects TRBV21-1 to TRBJ1-2. TRBV21-1 is a known pseudogene. There are 14 residues in the CDR3. The CDR3 nucleotides read TGTGCCAGCAGCAAAGTTCCAGGGAGCAATGGCTACACCTTC. Its protein is CASSKVPGSNGYTF.

This chain uses TRBV5-6 with TRBJ1-1; D uncertain. Looked up from germline, CDR1 is SGHDT and CDR2 is YYEEEE. This CDR3 contains 14 residues. The V end was cut by 1 base, the J end by 1 base, with 8 bases between. The CDR3 DNA reads TGTGCCAGCAGCTTGCAGGTCCCGAACACTGAAGCTTTCTTT. As protein: CASSLQVPNTEAFF.

The J gene is TRBJ2-1, the V gene TRBV29-1; TRBD2 agrees at 14 bases. The CDR3 consists of 15 residues. Germline V lookup: CDR1 SQVTM, CDR2 ANQGSEA. Germline trimming cut 5 bases from V and 5 bases from J; bases unmatched to any gene: 5. The CDR3 here is CSVKTSGGDHNEQFF. The CDR3 DNA reads TGCAGCGTTAAGACTAGCGGGGGGGACCACAATGAGCAGTTCTTC.

This clone appeared once. The chain links TRBV19 to TRBJ2-1; D may be TRBD1 (5 bases). The V gene's germline CDR1 is LNHDA and CDR2 SQIVND (reference sequence). Trimming shortened V by 7 bases and J by 10 bases, and 17 bases separated the two germline ends. The CDR3 length is 13 residues. The CDR3: CASTLTGWGEQFF. The CDR3, as DNA: TGTGCCAGTACCCTAACAGGTTGGGGAGAGCAGTTCTTC.

This clone was seen only once. The CDR3: CASSKEAGYNRGGELFF. The CDR3 DNA follows: TGTGCCAGCAGCAAAGAGGCCGGGTATAACAGGGGCGGGGAGCTGTTTTTT. The genes are TRBV21-1 and TRBJ2-2; the table gives TRBD1 as D, unverified against the DNA. TRBV21-1 constitutes a pseudogene. The CDR3 loop spans 17 amino acids.

This rearrangement joins TRBV19 to TRBJ1-2; no clear D. CDR1 and CDR2 (germline): LNHDA, SQIVND (reference sequence). The germline V and J ends were trimmed by 5 bases and 4 bases, with 14 bases remaining between them. This CDR3 spans 14 amino acids. CDR3 sequence: CASSEGRAFYGYTF. The CDR3 DNA follows: TGTGCCAGTAGTGAGGGCCGAGCGTTCTATGGCTACACCTTC.

The chain has TRBV11-2 and TRBJ2-2; D gene ambiguous. V was cut by 1 base and J by 3 bases, with 6 bases left in between. The CDR3 contains 14 residues. Germline CDR1 reads SGHAT; CDR2 reads FQNNGV. In DNA form, the CDR3 reads TGTGCCAGCAGCTTAGTAGATTACACCGGGGAGCTGTTTTTT. Protein product: CASSLVDYTGELFF.

This sequence joins TRBV9 and TRBJ2-5, with 8 bases that match TRBD2. The CDR3 has 15 residues. CDR1 and CDR2 (germline): SGDLS, YYNGEE. V was pared by 0 bases and J by 3 bases, with 4 bases of the junction left unmatched. CDR3 nucleotides: TGTGCCAGCAGCGTAGCGGGGGGGACAAAAGAGACCCAGTACTTC. Translated: CASSVAGGTKETQYF. Using reference TRBV9 and TRBJ2-5 for the parts outside the CDR3, the full variable domain is DSGVTQTPKHLITATGQRVTLRCSPRSGDLSVYWYQQSLDQGLQFLIQYYNGEERAKGNILERFSAQQFPDLHSELNLSSLELGDSALYFCASSVAGGTKETQYFGPGTRLLVL.

The V gene is TRBV5-4, the J gene TRBJ2-1; possibly TRBD2 for D (5 bases). Per germline, CDR1 SGHNT and CDR2 YYREEE (reference sequence). V dropped 6 bases and J dropped 6 bases, with 22 bases sitting between them. The CDR3 is 16 residues long. CDR3: CASISPQSRGSNEQFF. In nucleotides, the CDR3 is TGTGCCAGCATCTCCCCTCAATCCCGCGGGTCCAATGAGCAGTTCTTC.

The V and J genes are TRBV12-3 or TRBV12-4 and TRBJ2-4; D is unclear. Deletions cut 9 bases from V and 5 bases from J, with 14 bases between. The CDR3 consists of 13 residues. The CDR3 sequence: CASRGPPENIQYF. In DNA form, the CDR3 reads TGTGCCAGTAGAGGTCCCCCGGAAAACATTCAGTACTTC.